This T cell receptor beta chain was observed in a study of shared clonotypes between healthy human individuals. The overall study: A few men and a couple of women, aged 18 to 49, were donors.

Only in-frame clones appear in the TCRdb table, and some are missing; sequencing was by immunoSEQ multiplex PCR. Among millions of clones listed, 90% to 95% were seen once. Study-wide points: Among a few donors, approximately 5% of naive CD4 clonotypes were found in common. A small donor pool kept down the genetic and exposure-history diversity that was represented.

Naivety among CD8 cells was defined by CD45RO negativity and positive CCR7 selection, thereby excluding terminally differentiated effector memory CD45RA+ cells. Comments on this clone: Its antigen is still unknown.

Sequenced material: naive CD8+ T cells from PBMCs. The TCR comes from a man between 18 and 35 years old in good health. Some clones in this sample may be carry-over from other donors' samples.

Here the CDR3 reads CAWSVRGLSGTQYF. For the CDR3, the DNA is TGTGCCTGGAGTGTCCGGGGTTTAAGCGGGACCCAGTACTTC. J is TRBJ2-5 and V is TRBV30; a possible D gene is TRBD2 (5 bases). The V and J ends lost 0 bases and 7 bases respectively, with 15 bases between them. CDR3 size: 14 residues. The germline V gene encodes CDR1 GTSNPN and CDR2 SVGIG (reference sequence).